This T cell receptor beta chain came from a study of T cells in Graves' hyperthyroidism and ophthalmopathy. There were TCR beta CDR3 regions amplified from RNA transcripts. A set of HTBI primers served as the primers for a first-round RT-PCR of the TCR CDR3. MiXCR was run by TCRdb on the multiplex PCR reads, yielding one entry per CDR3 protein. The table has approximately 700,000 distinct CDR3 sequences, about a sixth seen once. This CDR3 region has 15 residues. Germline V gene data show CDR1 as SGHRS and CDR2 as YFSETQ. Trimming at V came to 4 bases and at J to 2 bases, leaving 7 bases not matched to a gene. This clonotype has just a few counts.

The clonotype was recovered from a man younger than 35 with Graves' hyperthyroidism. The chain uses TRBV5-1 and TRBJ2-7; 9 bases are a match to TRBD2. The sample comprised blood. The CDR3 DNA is TGCGCCAGCAGCCTCCGTAGCGGGAGACCCTACGAGCAGTACTTC. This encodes CASSLRSGRPYEQYF.